The 3 T cell receptor beta chains in this list originate from one sample, sequenced in a study of T cell responses to AZD1222 COVID-19 vaccine. Assay used: immunoSEQ multiplex PCR; TCRdb lists only in-frame clones, some missing. The sample carries approximately 67,000 clones, under 90% recorded once. The sample here was peripheral blood, taken 28 days after the second AZD1222 dose. The receptors derive from an adult who received the AZD1222 COVID-19 vaccine.

This sequence joins TRBV3-1 (or the pseudogene TRBV3-2) and TRBJ1-2; tentatively, D is TRBD1 (5 bases). The CDR3 has 14 residues. Deletions cut 7 bases from V and 7 bases from J, with 19 bases between. Germline assignment: CDR1 LGHDT and CDR2 YNNKEL (reference sequence). In DNA, the CDR3 is TGTGCCAGCAATCTTGCCGGGACGGCTTTTGGCTACACCTTC. Translation: CASNLAGTAFGYTF.

This sequence joins TRBV30 and TRBJ1-5; D possibly corresponds to TRBD1 (5 bases). Germline V gives CDR1 GTSNPN, CDR2 SVGIG (reference sequence). The CDR3 runs 14 residues. V lost 0 bases, J lost 6 bases, and 12 bases lay in between. CDR3 nucleotide sequence: TGTGCCTGGAGTGTACAAGGGGCGGGTCAGCCCCAGCATTTT. Its protein is CAWSVQGAGQPQHF.

V and J are TRBV4-3 and TRBJ1-6; tentatively, D is TRBD1 (5 bases). Deletions cut 4 bases from V and 7 bases from J, with 8 bases between. The CDR3 totals 13 residues. Germline-derived CDR1 and CDR2 are LGHNA and YSLEER. The CDR3: CASSPRQNSPLHF. In DNA form, the CDR3 reads TGCGCCAGCAGCCCACGACAGAATTCACCCCTCCACTTT.